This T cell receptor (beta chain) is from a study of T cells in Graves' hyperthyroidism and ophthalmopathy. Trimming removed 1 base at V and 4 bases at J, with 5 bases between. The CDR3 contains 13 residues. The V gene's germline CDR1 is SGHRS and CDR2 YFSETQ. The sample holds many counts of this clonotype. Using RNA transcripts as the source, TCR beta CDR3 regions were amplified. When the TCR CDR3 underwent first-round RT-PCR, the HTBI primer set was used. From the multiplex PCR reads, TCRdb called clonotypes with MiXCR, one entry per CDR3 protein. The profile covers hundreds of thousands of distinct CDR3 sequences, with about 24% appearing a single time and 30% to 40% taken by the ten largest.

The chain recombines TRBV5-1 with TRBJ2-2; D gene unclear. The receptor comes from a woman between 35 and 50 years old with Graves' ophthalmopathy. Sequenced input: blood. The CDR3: CASSLTITGELFF. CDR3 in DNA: TGCGCCAGCAGCTTGACCATCACCGGGGAGCTGTTTTTT.